The 17 T cell receptor beta chains reported below all come from one sample, sequenced in a study of OX40 agonist ivuxolimab in advanced cancers. The data were produced by immunoSEQ multiplex PCR, yet TCRdb's version contains in-frame clones alone and is incomplete. The sample lists 100,000 or so clones, around 86% occurring once. Source: CD4+ or CD8+ T cells sorted from blood, taken in a trial of the OX40 agonist ivuxolimab. The receptors come from an adult with an advanced solid tumor such as melanoma, head and neck, liver or kidney cancer.

The J gene is TRBJ1-4, the V gene TRBV4-3; D not certain. This CDR3 comprises 13 residues. Trimming removed 1 base at V and 0 bases at J, with 0 bases between. CDR1 is LGHNA, CDR2 YSLEER, per germline. DNA of the CDR3: TGCGCCAGCAGCCAAGCAACTAATGAAAAACTGTTTTTT. It encodes CASSQATNEKLFF.

The chain has TRBV4-3 and TRBJ1-6; D remains unclear. The CDR3 has 16 residues. Trimming removed 0 bases at V and 9 bases at J, with 15 bases between. Germline V gives CDR1 LGHNA, CDR2 YSLEER. The CDR3 spells CASSQDRRVRGSPLHF. CDR3 DNA: TGCGCCAGCAGCCAAGATAGGAGGGTGAGAGGTTCACCCCTCCACTTT.

CDR3 DNA: TGTGCCAGCAATCGAGCGGGGGGAACCACAGATACGCAGTATTTT. Translated, it gives CASNRAGGTTDTQYF. The gene calls are TRBV7-9 and TRBJ2-3, with 9 bases identical to TRBD2. J gave up 2 bases and V 7 bases, and 7 bases lay outside the gene matches. This CDR3 spans 15 amino acids. Germline CDR1 reads SEHNR; CDR2 reads FQNEAQ (reference sequence). Based on the CDR3 plus reference TRBV7-9 and TRBJ2-3, the full variable domain is DTGVSQNPRHKITKRGQNVTFRCDPISEHNRLYWYRQTLGQGPEFLTYFQNEAQLEKSRLLSDRFSAERPKGSFSTLEIQRTEQGDSAMYLCASNRAGGTTDTQYFGPGTRLTVL.

The chain carries TRBV14 and TRBJ2-4; D is possibly TRBD1 (6 bases). The germline CDR1 and CDR2 sequences are SGHDN and FVKESK. The CDR3 covers 15 residues. With 3 bases removed from V and 3 bases from J, the gap between germline ends came to 12 bases. CDR3 protein: CASSQGALIKNIQYF. The DNA for the CDR3 is TGTGCCAGCAGCCAGGGGGCGCTTATCAAAAACATTCAGTACTTC.

Only one count was recorded for this clone. This chain links TRBV2 with TRBJ2-1, with D perhaps given as TRBD1 or TRBD2 (5 bases each). This CDR3 is 12 amino acids long. Trimming stripped 11 bases from V and 4 bases from J, with 12 bases between. Germline V gene data show CDR1 as SNHLY and CDR2 as FYNNEI. CDR3: CAGRDDYNEQFF. In nucleotides, the CDR3 is TGTGCCGGACGGGACGATTACAATGAGCAGTTCTTC.

This sequence joins TRBV11-3 and TRBJ2-7; no clear D gene. V dropped 5 bases and J dropped 1 base, with 12 bases sitting between them. This CDR3 is built from 14 residues. Germline lookup yields CDR1 SGHNT and CDR2 YENEEA. The CDR3 protein is CASSPEATSYEQYF. In DNA form, the CDR3 reads TGTGCCAGCAGCCCCGAAGCCACTTCCTACGAGCAGTACTTC.

In nucleotides, the CDR3 is TGTGCCAGCAGTCTGTTAGCGGGGGGGGCCTACAATGAGCAGTTCTTC. As protein: CASSLLAGGAYNEQFF. The rearrangement links TRBV6-6 to TRBJ2-1; 11 nucleotides line up with TRBD2. In germline, CDR1 is MNHNY, CDR2 SVGAGI (reference sequence). Trimming cost V 5 bases and J 2 bases; bases outside gene matches: 5. This CDR3 has 16 amino acids.

The chain has TRBV6-6 and TRBJ1-5; the D gene is possibly TRBD1 (5 bases). CDR1 is MNHNY and CDR2 is SVGAGI in the germline V gene (reference sequence). The V end was cut by 7 bases, the J end by 9 bases, with 16 bases between. This CDR3 is built from 13 residues. CDR3 sequence: CASTGTEIGPQHF. The CDR3 nucleotides read TGTGCCAGCACCGGGACGGAGATAGGGCCCCAGCATTTT.

This clone has a single count. This chain connects TRBV9 to TRBJ1-2; D not resolved. The V end lost 3 bases, the J end lost 7 bases, and 25 bases lay between the germline ends. CDR1 is SGDLS, CDR2 YYNGEE, per germline. The CDR3 is 17 residues long. As DNA, the CDR3 is TGTGCCAGCAGCGATCAACTAGGTGTGACCGCCGCTTTTGGCTACACCTTC. This gives the protein CASSDQLGVTAAFGYTF.

V gene TRBV5-4 combines with J gene TRBJ2-7; 10 bases are shared with TRBD2. This CDR3 is 15 amino acids long. With V trimmed by 4 bases and J by 7 bases, 11 bases remained unmatched. Germline values: CDR1 SGHNT, CDR2 YYREEE (reference sequence). CDR3 bases: TGTGCCAGCAGCACTGCCGGGACTAGCGCGCAGGAGCAGTACTTC. It yields the protein CASSTAGTSAQEQYF. The variable domain in full, completed from reference TRBV5-4 and TRBJ2-7, reads ETGVTQSPTHLIKTRGQQVTLRCSSQSGHNTVSWYQQALGQGPQFIFQYYREEENGRGNFPPRFSGLQFPNYSSELNVNALELDDSALYLCASSTAGTSAQEQYFGPGTRLTVT.

The chain uses TRBV27 and TRBJ2-7; D is uncertain. The germline gives CDR1 MNHEY, CDR2 SMNVEV (reference sequence). The CDR3 is made up of 12 amino acids. V gave up 5 bases and J gave up 12 bases, with 17 bases separating them. The CDR3: CASSPSSGPAYF. As DNA, the CDR3 is TGTGCCAGCAGTCCCTCCTCGGGCCCCGCGTACTTC.

The chain combines TRBV2 with TRBJ2-4; perhaps D is TRBD1 or TRBD2 (5 bases each). Germline values: CDR1 SNHLY, CDR2 FYNNEI. The CDR3 has 13 residues. With 8 bases removed from V and 8 bases from J, the gap between germline ends came to 16 bases. The DNA for the CDR3 is TGTGCCAGCGGGACGGCGGTTCGGGACATTCAGTACTTC. The encoded protein is CASGTAVRDIQYF.

The chain combines TRBV7-8 with TRBJ1-4; weak D call: TRBD1 (6 bases). The V end was cut by 6 bases, the J end by 8 bases, with 19 bases between. The CDR3 runs 15 residues. Germline CDR1 is SGHVS and CDR2 is FQNEAQ. CDR3 protein: CASSFQQGLAEKLFF. CDR3 sequence (DNA): TGTGCCAGCAGTTTCCAACAGGGACTAGCAGAAAAACTGTTTTTT. The variable domain in full, completed from reference TRBV7-8 and TRBJ1-4, reads GAGVSQSPRYKVAKRGQDVALRCDPISGHVSLFWYQQALGQGPEFLTYFQNEAQLDKSGLPSDRFFAERPEGSVSTLKIQRTQQEDSAVYLCASSFQQGLAEKLFFGSGTQLSVL.

The chain recombines TRBV30 with TRBJ2-1, with TRBD2 identical over 13 bases. The V gene end was trimmed by 3 bases and the J gene end by 9 bases; junction bases not matched to a gene: 5. In germline, CDR1 is GTSNPN, CDR2 SVGIG (reference sequence). The CDR3 runs 14 residues. The DNA for the CDR3 is TGTGCCTGGAGACTAGCGGGGGGGCGGCCTGAGCAGTTCTTC. Protein product: CAWRLAGGRPEQFF.

V usage is TRBV6-1 and J usage is TRBJ1-1, with D uncertain. V was pared by 4 bases and J by 7 bases, with 13 bases between. The CDR3 consists of 13 residues. Germline CDR1 is MNHNS and CDR2 is SASEGT. The CDR3 region is CASSVGARGEAFF. Written as DNA, the CDR3 is TGTGCCAGCAGTGTGGGAGCACGGGGTGAAGCTTTCTTT.

Comments on this clone: A junction end diverges from the germline sequence, so it may reflect a read error. The V and J genes are TRBV7-2 and TRBJ2-5, with D perhaps TRBD2 (6 bases). The CDR3 is 13 residues long. Per the germline V gene, CDR1 is SGHTA and CDR2 is FQGNSA. CDR3 residues: CASSPWAGRPPNF. DNA of the CDR3: TGTGCCAGCAGCCCCTGGGCCGGGAGACCCCCTAACTTC.

The rearrangement links TRBV29-1 to TRBJ2-5; D is perhaps TRBD1 (8 bases). CDR1 is SQVTM and CDR2 is ANQGSEA in the germline V gene. V was trimmed by 5 bases and J by 5 bases, leaving 15 bases between them. The CDR3 has 13 residues. The CDR3 is CSVLGQGGETQYF. DNA of the CDR3: TGCAGCGTTCTCGGACAGGGAGGGGAGACCCAGTACTTC.